The 16 T cell receptor beta chains listed next were all sequenced from one sample in a study of T cells after yellow fever vaccination. Each CDR3 protein is one row after TCRdb ran MiXCR on the 5' RACE reads. The sample carries 150,000 to 200,000 distinct CDR3 sequences, approximately 6.2% recorded once. The sequenced sample was CD4+ T cells sorted from PBMCs, obtained on the day of the first yellow fever vaccination. The receptors were gathered from a man aged 18 to 29 who received the YFV17D yellow fever vaccine.

At least ten counts were recorded for this clonotype. J is TRBJ2-7 and V is TRBV20-1; D is uncertain. Per germline, CDR1 DFQATT and CDR2 SNEGSKA (reference sequence). The CDR3 runs to 14 residues. Trimming removed 6 bases at V and 0 bases at J, with 15 bases between. The CDR3 bases are TGCAGTGCGCCCTCCCCCCAGAGCTCCTACGAGCAGTACTTC. Translation: CSAPSPQSSYEQYF.

This clonotype came up a few times. This chain joins TRBV20-1 and TRBJ1-1; the D is unclear. The V and J ends lost 1 base and 0 bases respectively, with 6 bases between them. The CDR3 is 13 amino acids. Germline V gene sequence: CDR1 DFQATT, CDR2 SNEGSKA (reference sequence). The CDR3 protein is CSARGPLNTEAFF. DNA for the CDR3: TGCAGTGCTAGAGGGCCTCTGAACACTGAAGCTTTCTTT.

The chain recombines TRBV20-1 with TRBJ2-2; the D gene is possibly TRBD1 (5 bases). CDR1 is DFQATT, CDR2 SNEGSKA, per germline (reference sequence). The CDR3 covers 15 residues. V lost 0 bases to trimming and J lost 1 base, with 9 bases between them. CDR3 DNA: TGCAGTGCTAGAGATTCTAGGGGGAACACCGGGGAGCTGTTTTTT. Translated: CSARDSRGNTGELFF.

This clonotype appeared many times. The V call is TRBV5-1, the J call TRBJ2-7; maybe TRBD2 (5 bases). The CDR3 spans 15 residues. Trimming left V 0 bases short and J 4 bases short, with 14 bases between. Germline loops: CDR1 SGHRS, CDR2 YFSETQ. CDR3: CASSLDPGYVYEQYF. The CDR3 nucleotides read TGCGCCAGCAGCTTGGATCCGGGATACGTGTACGAGCAGTACTTC.

This clonotype has ten or more counts. The rearrangement uses TRBV9 and TRBJ2-2; D remains ambiguous. Trimming removed 4 bases at V and 1 base at J, with 17 bases between. The CDR3 is made up of 17 amino acids. Germline CDR1 reads SGDLS; CDR2 reads YYNGEE. CDR3 bases: TGTGCCAGCAGCCAATCGATATTGACAAAGAACACCGGGGAGCTGTTTTTT. Translating it yields CASSQSILTKNTGELFF. The full variable domain, completed using reference TRBV9 and TRBJ2-2, is DSGVTQTPKHLITATGQRVTLRCSPRSGDLSVYWYQQSLDQGLQFLIQYYNGEERAKGNILERFSAQQFPDLHSELNLSSLELGDSALYFCASSQSILTKNTGELFFGEGSRLTVL.

This clonotype was seen ten or more times. The genes are TRBV15 and TRBJ1-4; D may be TRBD1 (6 bases). V shed 1 base and J shed 5 bases, with 14 bases lying between them. This CDR3 has 16 residues. CDR1 LNHNV and CDR2 YYDKDF come from the germline V gene (reference sequence). The CDR3 reads CATSRGTGTPNEKLFF. The CDR3 bases are TGTGCCACCAGCAGAGGAACCGGGACACCAAATGAAAAACTGTTTTTT.

The chain carries TRBV11-3 and TRBJ2-3; D perhaps matches TRBD2 (6 bases). CDR3 length equals 16 residues. Trimming cost V 0 bases and J 1 base, with 11 bases left between them. Looked up from germline, CDR1 is SGHNT and CDR2 is YENEEA. CDR3 amino acids: CASSLDGGGGTDTQYF. CDR3 bases: TGTGCCAGCAGCTTAGATGGAGGAGGGGGCACAGATACGCAGTATTTT.

V and J are TRBV20-1 and TRBJ1-5, with 9 positions matching TRBD1. This CDR3 region has 15 residues. Germline values: CDR1 DFQATT, CDR2 SNEGSKA (reference sequence). Trimming took 6 bases from V and 5 from J; bases not matched to a gene: 11. The CDR3 here is CSAVRDRAGDQPQHF. The CDR3 DNA reads as TGCAGTGCGGTCCGGGACAGGGCGGGGGATCAGCCCCAGCATTTT.

This clonotype was observed a handful of times. The chain links TRBV5-5 to TRBJ2-7; possible D gene TRBD1, 5 bases. The CDR3 loop spans 13 amino acids. V dropped 4 bases and J dropped 3 bases, with 11 bases sitting between them. From germline, CDR1 is SGHKS and CDR2 YYEKEE (reference sequence). The CDR3 nucleotides are TGTGCCAGCAGCGCCCCAGGGTACTACGAGCAGTACGTC. Its translation: CASSAPGYYEQYV.

V usage is TRBV12-3 or TRBV12-4 and J usage is TRBJ1-6, with D maybe TRBD1 (5 bases). V lost 5 bases to trimming and J lost 7 bases, with 21 bases between them. The CDR3 length is 17 residues. DNA for the CDR3: TGTGCCAGCAGTCCTTTTGGGACCTCCGGAGGGAATTCACCCCTCCACTTT. Its translation: CASSPFGTSGGNSPLHF.

J is TRBJ1-6 and V is TRBV28; no reliable D call. Germline V gene sequence: CDR1 MDHEN, CDR2 SYDVKM. This CDR3 comprises 14 residues. V lost 5 bases, J lost 8 bases, and 13 bases lay in between. As DNA, the CDR3 is TGTGCCAGCAGTACCCTCGGACGGTATTCACCCCTCCACTTT. Residues: CASSTLGRYSPLHF.

The J gene is TRBJ1-5, the V gene TRBV4-2, with D tentatively TRBD1 (5 bases). Germline V gene data show CDR1 as LGHNA and CDR2 as YNFKEQ. The CDR3 spans 17 residues. With 1 base removed from V and 2 bases from J, the gap between germline ends came to 15 bases. For the CDR3, the DNA is TGTGCCAGCAGCCAAGTGCAAACAGGATCCGGCAATCAGCCCCAGCATTTT. Its protein product is CASSQVQTGSGNQPQHF.

Many counts were recorded for this clonotype. The rearrangement uses TRBV2 and TRBJ2-3, with 10 positions matching TRBD2. In germline, CDR1 is SNHLY, CDR2 FYNNEI. The V gene end was trimmed by 6 bases and the J gene end by 2 bases; junction bases not matched to a gene: 14. The CDR3 is 18 residues long. The CDR3 reads CASRKSPPSGGYTDTQYF. The CDR3 bases are TGTGCCAGCAGGAAATCGCCCCCTAGCGGGGGATACACAGATACGCAGTATTTT.

Only a few counts were recorded for this clonotype. The chain's CDR3 is CSARRSVEHLNMNTEAFF. CDR3 nucleotide sequence: TGCAGTGCTAGAAGATCGGTGGAACACCTAAACATGAACACTGAAGCTTTCTTT. This sequence joins TRBV20-1 and TRBJ1-1; D not resolved. V was clipped by 2 bases and J by 0 bases, with 22 bases between them. Germline CDR1 reads DFQATT; CDR2 reads SNEGSKA (reference sequence). The CDR3 is 18 residues long.

This clonotype came up many times. CDR3 bases: TGTGCCAGCAGCTTAAGTGTTGGTCGGGTTGGTAATGAGCAGTTCTTC. Its translation is CASSLSVGRVGNEQFF. The chain carries TRBV7-3 and TRBJ2-1; no clear D. This CDR3 is 16 amino acids long. Trimming shortened V by 1 base and J by 7 bases, and 17 bases separated the two germline ends. Germline V gene sequence: CDR1 SGHTA, CDR2 FQGTGA. The whole variable domain, filled in from reference TRBV7-3 and TRBJ2-1, reads GAGVSQTPSNKVTEKGKYVELRCDPISGHTALYWYRQSLGQGPEFLIYFQGTGAADDSGLPNDRFFAVRPEGSVSTLKIQRTERGDSAVYLCASSLSVGRVGNEQFFGPGTRLTVL.

The chain combines TRBV19 with TRBJ1-4; 8 bases map to TRBD1. This CDR3 spans 15 amino acids. V dropped 7 bases and J dropped 0; count of bases not matched to a gene: 4. CDR1 is LNHDA and CDR2 is SQIVND in the germline V gene (reference sequence). CDR3 DNA: TGTGCCAGTACACAGGGGGTGGCAACTAATGAAAAACTGTTTTTT. Translated, it gives CASTQGVATNEKLFF.